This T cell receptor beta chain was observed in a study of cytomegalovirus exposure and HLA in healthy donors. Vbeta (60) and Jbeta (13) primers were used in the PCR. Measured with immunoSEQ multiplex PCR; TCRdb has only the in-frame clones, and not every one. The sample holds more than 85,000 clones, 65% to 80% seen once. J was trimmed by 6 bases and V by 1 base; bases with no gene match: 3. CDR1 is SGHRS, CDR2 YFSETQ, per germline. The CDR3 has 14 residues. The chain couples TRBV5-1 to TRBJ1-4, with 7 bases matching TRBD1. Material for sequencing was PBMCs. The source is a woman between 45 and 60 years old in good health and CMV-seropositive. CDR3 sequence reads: CASSLYRGDEKLFF. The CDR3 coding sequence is TGCGCCAGCAGCTTGTACAGGGGAGATGAAAAACTGTTTTTT.